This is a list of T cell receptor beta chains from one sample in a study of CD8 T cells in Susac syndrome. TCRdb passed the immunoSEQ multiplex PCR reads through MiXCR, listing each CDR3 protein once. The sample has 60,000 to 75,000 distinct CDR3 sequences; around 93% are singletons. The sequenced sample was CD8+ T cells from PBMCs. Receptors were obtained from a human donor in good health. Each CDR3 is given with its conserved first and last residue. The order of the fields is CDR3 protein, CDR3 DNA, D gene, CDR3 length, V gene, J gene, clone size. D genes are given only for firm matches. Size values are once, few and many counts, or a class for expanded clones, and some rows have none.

CDR3 protein: CASLITAMSSGNTIYF; CDR3 DNA: TGTGCCAGCCTGATTACAGCGATGAGCTCTGGAAACACCATATATTTT; D gene: NA; CDR3 length: 16; V gene: TRBV12-3/TRBV12-4; J gene: TRBJ1-3; clone size: NA
CDR3 protein: CASSQDWSLGYNEQFF; CDR3 DNA: TGTGCCAGCAGCCAAGATTGGAGCCTAGGTTACAATGAGCAGTTCTTC; D gene: NA; CDR3 length: 16; V gene: TRBV14; J gene: TRBJ2-1; clone size: once
CDR3 protein: CASSVQGLNTEAFF; CDR3 DNA: TGCGCCAGCAGCGTTCAGGGGTTGAACACTGAAGCTTTCTTT; D gene: NA; CDR3 length: 14; V gene: TRBV5-1; J gene: TRBJ1-1; clone size: NA
CDR3 protein: CASSQGGGTDTQYF; CDR3 DNA: TGCGCCAGCAGCCAAGGAGGGGGAACAGATACGCAGTATTTT; D gene: NA; CDR3 length: 14; V gene: TRBV4-3; J gene: TRBJ2-3; clone size: NA
CDR3 protein: CASSQEGVGGFYEQYF; CDR3 DNA: TGCGCCAGCAGCCAAGAGGGGGTGGGAGGGTTCTACGAGCAGTACTTC; D gene: TRBD2; CDR3 length: 16; V gene: TRBV4-1; J gene: TRBJ2-7; clone size: NA
CDR3 protein: CASAQVGGIQETQYF; CDR3 DNA: TGTGCTAGTGCCCAGGTTGGCGGAATCCAAGAGACCCAGTACTTC; D gene: NA; CDR3 length: 15; V gene: TRBV12-5; J gene: TRBJ2-5; clone size: NA
CDR3 protein: CASSQDLTGNYGYTF; CDR3 DNA: TGCGCCAGCAGCCAAGATCTTACAGGCAACTATGGCTACACCTTC; D gene: NA; CDR3 length: 15; V gene: TRBV4-3; J gene: TRBJ1-2; clone size: NA
CDR3 protein: CASSGTGDSYEQYF; CDR3 DNA: TGTGCCAGCAGCGGCACCGGAGACTCCTACGAGCAGTACTTC; D gene: NA; CDR3 length: 14; V gene: TRBV3-1; J gene: TRBJ2-7; clone size: NA
CDR3 protein: CASSLGQGLGNQPQHF; CDR3 DNA: TGCGCCAGCAGCCTCGGACAGGGCTTGGGCAATCAGCCCCAGCATTTT; D gene: TRBD1; CDR3 length: 16; V gene: TRBV4-1; J gene: TRBJ1-5; clone size: NA
CDR3 protein: CASSLYRLAGPFYNEQFF; CDR3 DNA: TGTGCCAGCAGCTTATATCGGCTAGCGGGCCCCTTTTACAATGAGCAGTTCTTC; D gene: TRBD2; CDR3 length: 18; V gene: TRBV7-2; J gene: TRBJ2-1; clone size: few
CDR3 protein: CASSQSRGTGELFF; CDR3 DNA: TGCGCCAGCAGCCAATCTAGGGGAACCGGGGAGCTGTTTTTT; D gene: NA; CDR3 length: 14; V gene: TRBV4-3; J gene: TRBJ2-2; clone size: NA
CDR3 protein: CASSLYLAGVLDTQYF; CDR3 DNA: TGTGCCAGCAGCTTGTACCTAGCGGGGGTGTTAGATACGCAGTATTTT; D gene: TRBD2; CDR3 length: 16; V gene: TRBV7-2; J gene: TRBJ2-3; clone size: NA
CDR3 protein: CASSGLAGSNEQFF; CDR3 DNA: TGTGCCAGCAGCGGGCTAGCGGGGAGCAATGAGCAGTTCTTC; D gene: TRBD2; CDR3 length: 14; V gene: TRBV7-9; J gene: TRBJ2-1; clone size: NA
CDR3 protein: CSARVVGQNTEAFF; CDR3 DNA: TGCAGTGCTAGAGTTGTGGGACAGAACACTGAAGCTTTCTTT; D gene: NA; CDR3 length: 14; V gene: TRBV20-1; J gene: TRBJ1-1; clone size: once
CDR3 protein: CASSSPTQGRGTQYF; CDR3 DNA: TGTGCCAGCAGCTCACCTACGCAGGGTAGGGGGACCCAGTACTTC; D gene: NA; CDR3 length: 15; V gene: TRBV7-6; J gene: TRBJ2-5; clone size: NA
CDR3 protein: CASSQSQSHTEQYF; CDR3 DNA: TGTGCCAGCAGTCAATCCCAGTCCCACACCGAGCAGTACTTC; D gene: NA; CDR3 length: 14; V gene: TRBV27; J gene: TRBJ2-7; clone size: few
CDR3 protein: CASLGDYTEAFF; CDR3 DNA: TGTGCCAGTCTGGGGGACTACACTGAAGCTTTCTTT; D gene: NA; CDR3 length: 12; V gene: TRBV28; J gene: TRBJ1-1; clone size: NA
CDR3 protein: CASSISIIQGNEQFF; CDR3 DNA: TGTGCCAGCAGCATATCGATAATACAGGGAAATGAGCAGTTCTTC; D gene: NA; CDR3 length: 15; V gene: TRBV7-8; J gene: TRBJ2-1; clone size: once
CDR3 protein: CASSQLQGGENIQYF; CDR3 DNA: TGCGCCAGCAGCCAGTTACAGGGTGGAGAGAACATTCAGTACTTC; D gene: NA; CDR3 length: 15; V gene: TRBV4-1; J gene: TRBJ2-4; clone size: NA
CDR3 protein: CASTFTSYEQYF; CDR3 DNA: TGTGCCAGCACCTTCACCTCCTACGAGCAGTACTTC; D gene: NA; CDR3 length: 12; V gene: TRBV12-3/TRBV12-4; J gene: TRBJ2-7; clone size: NA